This T cell receptor beta chain was recorded in a study of blood T cell repertoires in COVID-19. Sequencing was performed with immunoSEQ multiplex PCR; in TCRdb, only in-frame clones are kept and a portion is missing. The table includes 240,000 or so clones, roughly 87% detected once. The ends were cut back, 5 bases at V and 6 bases at J, with 8 bases in the middle. The CDR3 totals 12 residues. Germline CDR1 and CDR2: LGHNA and YNFKEQ. The material sequenced was peripheral blood. The clonotype was recovered from a man aged 55 to 70 who had recovered from COVID-19. The rearrangement uses TRBV4-2 and TRBJ1-5; D unresolved. In DNA form, the CDR3 reads TGTGCCAGCAGCGTAGGCGGTCAGCCCCAGCATTTT. This sequence encodes CASSVGGQPQHF.